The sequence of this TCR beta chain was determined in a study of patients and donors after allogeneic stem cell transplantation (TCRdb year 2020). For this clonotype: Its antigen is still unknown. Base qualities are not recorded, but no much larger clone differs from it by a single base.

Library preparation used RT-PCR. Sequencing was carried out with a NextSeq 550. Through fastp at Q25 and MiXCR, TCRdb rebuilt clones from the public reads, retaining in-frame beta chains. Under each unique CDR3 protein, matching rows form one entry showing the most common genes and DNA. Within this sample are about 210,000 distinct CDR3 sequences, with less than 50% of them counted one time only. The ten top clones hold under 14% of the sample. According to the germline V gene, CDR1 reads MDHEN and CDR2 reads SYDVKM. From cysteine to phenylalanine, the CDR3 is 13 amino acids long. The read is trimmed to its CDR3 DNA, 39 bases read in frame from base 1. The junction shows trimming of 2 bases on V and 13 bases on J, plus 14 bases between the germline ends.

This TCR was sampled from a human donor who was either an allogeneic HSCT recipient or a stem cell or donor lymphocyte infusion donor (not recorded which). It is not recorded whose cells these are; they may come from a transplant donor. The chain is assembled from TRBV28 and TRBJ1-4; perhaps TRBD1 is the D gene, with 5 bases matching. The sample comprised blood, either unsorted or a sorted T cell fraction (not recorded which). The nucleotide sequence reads TGTGCCAGCAGTTTAGCCCCCCCCGGGGGACTGTTTTTT. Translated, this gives CASSLAPPGGLFF.